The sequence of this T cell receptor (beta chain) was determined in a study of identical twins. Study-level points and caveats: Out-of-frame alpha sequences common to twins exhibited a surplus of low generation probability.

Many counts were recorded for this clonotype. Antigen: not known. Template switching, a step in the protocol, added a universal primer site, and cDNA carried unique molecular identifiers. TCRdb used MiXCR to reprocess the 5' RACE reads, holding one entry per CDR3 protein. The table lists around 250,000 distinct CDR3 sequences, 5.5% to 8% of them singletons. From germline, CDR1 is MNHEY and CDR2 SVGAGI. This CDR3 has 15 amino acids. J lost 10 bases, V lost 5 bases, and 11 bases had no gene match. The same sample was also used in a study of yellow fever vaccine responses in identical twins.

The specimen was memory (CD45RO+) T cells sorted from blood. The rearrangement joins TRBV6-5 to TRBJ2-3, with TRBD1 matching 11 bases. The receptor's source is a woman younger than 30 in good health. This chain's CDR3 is CASSLPGTGGDSQYF. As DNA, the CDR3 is TGTGCCAGCAGTCTACCCGGGACAGGGGGTGATTCGCAGTATTTT.